Each of the 9 T cell receptor beta chains below was sequenced from the same sample in a study of cytomegalovirus exposure and HLA in healthy donors. A multiplex PCR was run with 60 Vbeta primers and 13 Jbeta primers. TCRdb's copy holds only in-frame clones and misses some; the assay was immunoSEQ multiplex PCR. Among 75,000 to 100,000 clones listed, roughly four fifths were seen once. Sequencing was done on a sample of PBMCs. The receptors derive from a man aged 25 to 40 in good health and CMV-seronegative.

This clone was found a few times. The chain is built from TRBV11-3 and TRBJ1-3, with unresolved D. V lost 0 bases and J lost 4, with 4 bases in between. Per the germline V gene, CDR1 is SGHNT and CDR2 is YENEEA. CDR3 length: 13 amino acids. For the CDR3, the DNA is TGTGCCAGCAGCTTAGATCGGGGAAACACCATATATTTT. The encoded protein is CASSLDRGNTIYF. The full variable domain, in which reference TRBV11-3 and TRBJ1-3 provide the parts outside the CDR3, is EAGVVQSPRYKIIEKKQPVAFWCNPISGHNTLYWYLQNLGQGPELLIRYENEEAVDDSQLPKDRFSAERLKGVDSTLKIQPAELGDSAVYLCASSLDRGNTIYFGEGSWLTVV.

This chain joins TRBV5-1 and TRBJ2-3; TRBD2 matches 7 bases. The CDR3 is 14 residues long. Germline V CDR1 and CDR2: SGHRS, YFSETQ. The ends lost 7 bases at V and 10 bases at J; junction bases unmatched: 15. The CDR3 DNA reads TGCGCCAGCGCCGATGATAGCGGGCTTTTAGCGCAGTATTTT. This encodes CASADDSGLLAQYF.

The chain is built from TRBV7-2 and TRBJ2-7, with D possibly matching TRBD1 (6 bases). There are 15 residues in the CDR3. Deletions cut 5 bases from V and 3 bases from J, with 17 bases between. Germline V lookup: CDR1 SGHTA, CDR2 FQGNSA. The CDR3 is CASSLSFGGIYEQYF. In nucleotides, the CDR3 is TGTGCCAGCAGCCTGAGTTTTGGGGGCATCTACGAGCAGTACTTC.

The chain employs TRBV11-1 and TRBJ2-1; D uncertain. Between the trimmed V and J ends, which lost 2 bases and 2 bases, there was a span of 7 bases. CDR1 and CDR2 from the germline V gene are SGHAT and FQDESV (reference sequence). The CDR3 spans 14 residues. The CDR3 region has the DNA TGTGCCAGCAGCTTAAGTGGCACCTACAATGAGCAGTTCTTC. Translated: CASSLSGTYNEQFF.

The chain recombines TRBV9 with TRBJ2-3; 8 bases line up with TRBD2. Germline V CDR1 and CDR2: SGDLS, YYNGEE. The CDR3 runs to 16 residues. The V gene end was trimmed by 3 bases and the J gene end by 1 base; junction bases not matched to a gene: 7. CDR3 residues: CASSDAGGRGTDTQYF. The DNA of the CDR3 is TGTGCCAGCAGCGACGCGGGGGGCAGGGGCACAGATACGCAGTATTTT.

This chain connects TRBV5-3 to TRBJ2-3; D is perhaps TRBD2 (6 bases). Being an ORF, TRBV5-3 has a function that is uncertain. The CDR3 length is 18 residues. Trimming removed 2 bases at V and 2 bases at J, with 21 bases between. The DNA of the CDR3 is TGTGCCAGAAGCTTTCGCCTGAGGGACTTCGGAACCACAGATACGCAGTATTTT. This encodes CARSFRLRDFGTTDTQYF.

The chain links TRBV2 to TRBJ1-1; 7 bases are a match to TRBD1. J gave up 5 bases and V 6 bases, and 9 bases lay outside the gene matches. Looked up from germline, CDR1 is SNHLY and CDR2 is FYNNEI. The CDR3 has 14 residues. The CDR3 nucleotides read TGTGCCAGCAGCAAACAGGGGCTGGGAACTGAAGCTTTCTTT. Translating gives CASSKQGLGTEAFF.

J is TRBJ2-7 and V is TRBV27; D is undetermined. V lost 1 base to trimming and J lost 3 bases, with 13 bases between them. Germline V gives CDR1 MNHEY, CDR2 SMNVEV (reference sequence). The CDR3 sequence is 15 residues long. The CDR3 nucleotides are TGTGCCAGCAGTTTATACTTAGACCAAAACTACGAGCAGTACGTC. Protein product: CASSLYLDQNYEQYV.

The rearrangement joins TRBV18 to TRBJ1-1, with D possibly matching TRBD1 (6 bases). Germline V gene data show CDR1 as KGHSH and CDR2 as LQKENI. The CDR3 sequence is 14 residues long. Trimming took 3 bases from V and 3 from J, leaving 11 bases between them. The CDR3 DNA is TGTGCCAGCTCACCTGACAGGTTTGACACTGAAGCTTTCTTT. Its translation: CASSPDRFDTEAFF.